The 2 T cell receptor beta chains below all came from one sample that was sequenced in a study of shared clonotypes between healthy human individuals. Assay used: immunoSEQ multiplex PCR; TCRdb lists only in-frame clones, some missing. The table lists 1.5 million to 1.9 million clones, around 98% of them singletons. The sample was naive CD4+ T cells sorted from blood. Subset of the sample: CD45RA+ positively selected. Source of these receptors: a young man in good health.

This chain uses TRBV30 with TRBJ2-7, with 7 positions matching TRBD1. Looked up from germline, CDR1 is GTSNPN and CDR2 is SVGIG (reference sequence). The CDR3 covers 16 residues. Trimming at V came to 2 bases and at J to 9 bases, leaving 19 bases not matched to a gene. The CDR3 loop is CAWSSSKTGPPKWQYF. CDR3 coding DNA: TGTGCCTGGAGTTCCTCCAAGACAGGGCCACCTAAATGGCAGTACTTC.

The CDR3 loop reads CASSQPTSGVSYEQYF. CDR3 DNA: TGCGCCAGCAGCCAACCGACTAGCGGAGTGAGCTACGAGCAGTACTTC. The chain has TRBV4-1 and TRBJ2-7; TRBD2 matches at 9 bases. The CDR3 consists of 16 residues. Losses at the gene ends were 2 bases for V and 3 bases for J; bases not matched to a gene: 8. CDR1 and CDR2 (germline): MGHRA, YSYEKL.